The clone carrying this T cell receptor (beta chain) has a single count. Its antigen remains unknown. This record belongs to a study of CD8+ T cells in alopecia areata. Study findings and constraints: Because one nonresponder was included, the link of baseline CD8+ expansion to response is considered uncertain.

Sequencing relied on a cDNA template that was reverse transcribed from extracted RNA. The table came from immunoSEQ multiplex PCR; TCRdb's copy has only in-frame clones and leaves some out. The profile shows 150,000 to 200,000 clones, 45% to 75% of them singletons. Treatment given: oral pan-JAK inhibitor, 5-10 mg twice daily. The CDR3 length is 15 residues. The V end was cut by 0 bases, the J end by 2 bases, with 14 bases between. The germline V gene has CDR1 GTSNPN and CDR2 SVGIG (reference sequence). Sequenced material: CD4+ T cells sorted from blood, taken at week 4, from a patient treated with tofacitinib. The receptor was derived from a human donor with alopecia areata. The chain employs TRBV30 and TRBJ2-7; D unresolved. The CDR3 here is CAWSVSSSGPYEQYF. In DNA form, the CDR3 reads TGTGCCTGGAGTGTGAGTTCGTCGGGTCCCTACGAGCAGTACTTC.